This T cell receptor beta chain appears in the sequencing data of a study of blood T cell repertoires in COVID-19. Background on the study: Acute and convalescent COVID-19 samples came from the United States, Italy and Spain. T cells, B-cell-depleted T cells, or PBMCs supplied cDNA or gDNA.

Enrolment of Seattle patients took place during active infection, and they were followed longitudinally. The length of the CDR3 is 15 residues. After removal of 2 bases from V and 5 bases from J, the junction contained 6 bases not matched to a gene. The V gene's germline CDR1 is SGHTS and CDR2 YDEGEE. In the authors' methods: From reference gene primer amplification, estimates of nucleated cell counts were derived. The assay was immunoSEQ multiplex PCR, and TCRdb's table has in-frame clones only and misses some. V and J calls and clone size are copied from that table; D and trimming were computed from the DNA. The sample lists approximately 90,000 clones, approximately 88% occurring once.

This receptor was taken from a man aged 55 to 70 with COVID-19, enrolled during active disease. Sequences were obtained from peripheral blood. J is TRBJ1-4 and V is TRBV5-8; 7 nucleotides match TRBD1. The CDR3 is CASSFLRQGNEKLFF. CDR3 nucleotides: TGTGCCAGCAGCTTCTTACGACAGGGAAATGAAAAACTGTTTTTT. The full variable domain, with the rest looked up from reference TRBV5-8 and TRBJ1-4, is EAGVTQSPTHLIKTRGQQATLRCSPISGHTSVYWYQQALGLGLQFLLWYDEGEERNRGNFPPRFSGRQFPNYSSELNVNALELEDSALYLCASSFLRQGNEKLFFGSGTQLSVL.